This is a list of T cell receptor beta chains from one sample in a study of blood T cell repertoires in COVID-19. This table comes from immunoSEQ multiplex PCR, and its TCRdb copy is limited to in-frame clones, with some not included. The table records roughly 150,000 clones, more than 75% of them present only once. Sequencing was carried out using peripheral blood. All receptors derive from a man younger than 30 with acute or convalescent COVID-19. Both conserved end residues are part of each CDR3. Each record gives: D gene, clone size, V gene, J gene, CDR3 protein, CDR3 DNA. D genes are given only for firm matches. Clone size is given for some rows only: seen once, a few or many times, or a class if the clone is expanded.

>NA|NA|TRBV11-2|TRBJ2-1
CASSLVGGGADEQFF
TGTGCCAGCAGCTTAGTCGGGGGAGGAGCGGATGAGCAGTTCTTC
>NA|NA|TRBV5-1|TRBJ1-1
CASSLIFRSNTEAFF
TGCGCCAGCAGCTTGATTTTCAGATCGAACACTGAAGCTTTCTTT
>NA|NA|TRBV6-5|TRBJ1-2
CASSRTVNHGYTF
TGTGCCAGCAGTAGGACAGTTAATCATGGCTACACCTTC
>TRBD1|NA|TRBV7-9|TRBJ1-6
CASSLSSSGQGNSPLHF
TGTGCCAGCAGCTTAAGTTCATCGGGACAGGGCAATTCACCCCTCCACTTT
>NA|few|TRBV19|TRBJ1-1
CASGQHEAFF
TGTGCCAGTGGACAGCATGAAGCTTTCTTT
>TRBD2|NA|TRBV5-5|TRBJ2-3
CASSSTLAGGLDTQYF
TGTGCCAGCAGCTCGACGTTAGCGGGGGGCCTAGATACGCAGTATTTT
>NA|once|TRBV5-4|TRBJ1-1
CASSWEMNTEAFF
TGTGCCAGCAGCTGGGAGATGAACACTGAAGCTTTCTTT
>TRBD1|NA|TRBV11-2|TRBJ1-2
CASSQRRTGSYGYTF
TGTGCCAGCAGCCAAAGGAGGACAGGTTCTTATGGCTACACCTTC
>NA|NA|TRBV6-5|TRBJ1-5
CASSQGVNQPQHF
TGTGCCAGCAGCCAGGGCGTAAATCAGCCCCAGCATTTT
>TRBD1|NA|TRBV30|TRBJ1-1
CAWNHGRGLTEAFF
TGTGCCTGGAACCACGGAAGGGGGCTCACTGAAGCTTTCTTT
>TRBD2|once|TRBV11-2|TRBJ2-5
CASSSTSLAGEETQYF
TGTGCCAGCAGCTCTACGAGCCTAGCGGGGGAGGAGACCCAGTACTTC
>TRBD1|NA|TRBV24-1|TRBJ1-5
CATSDPGQDDQPQHF
TGTGCCACCAGTGATCCAGGACAGGATGATCAGCCCCAGCATTTT
>TRBD1|NA|TRBV5-5|TRBJ1-2
CASSPSGTATYGYTF
TGTGCCAGCAGCCCTTCCGGGACAGCAACCTATGGCTACACCTTC
>TRBD2|NA|TRBV9|TRBJ2-2
CASSVGLAGGSIGELFF
TGTGCCAGCAGCGTGGGACTAGCGGGGGGAAGCATCGGGGAGCTGTTTTTT
>NA|NA|TRBV4-1|TRBJ1-1
CASSQAGSGQEAFF
TGCGCCAGCAGCCAAGCGGGATCGGGACAAGAAGCTTTCTTT
>NA|once|TRBV14|TRBJ1-2
CASSQTYSGLINYGYTF
TGTGCCAGCAGCCAAACCTATTCGGGACTGATTAACTATGGCTACACCTTC
>NA|NA|TRBV5-1|TRBJ2-2
CASNWNTIANTGELFF
TGCGCCAGCAATTGGAACACTATAGCGAACACCGGGGAGCTGTTTTTT
>NA|NA|TRBV2|TRBJ2-1
CASINGRFDNEQFF
TGTGCCAGCATTAATGGCAGGTTTGACAATGAGCAGTTCTTC
>NA|once|TRBV19|TRBJ1-1
CASSIPRGSGPEAFF
TGTGCCAGTAGTATTCCCCGGGGGAGTGGGCCTGAAGCTTTCTTT
>NA|NA|TRBV10-3|TRBJ2-3
CAITERGDTQYF
TGTGCCATCACTGAGCGCGGGGATACGCAGTATTTT
>NA|NA|TRBV27|TRBJ1-4
CASSRLNSGEKLFF
TGTGCCAGCAGTCGGCTCAACTCAGGGGAAAAACTGTTTTTT
>NA|NA|TRBV6-5|TRBJ1-1
CASSYSGGVNTEAFF
TGTGCCAGCAGTTACTCCGGGGGAGTGAACACTGAAGCTTTCTTT
>TRBD1|NA|TRBV5-1|TRBJ1-2
CASSSGQGIGYTF
TGCGCCAGCAGCTCCGGACAGGGCATTGGCTACACCTTC
>TRBD2|NA|TRBV7-9|TRBJ2-1
CASSLGTSSNSYNEQFF
TGTGCCAGCAGCTTGGGGACTAGCAGTAACTCTTACAATGAGCAGTTCTTC
>TRBD1|NA|TRBV7-9|TRBJ1-3
CASSLPGQGGGNSGNTIYF
TGTGCCAGCAGCCTCCCGGGACAGGGAGGAGGGAACTCTGGAAACACCATATATTTT
>TRBD1|NA|TRBV28|TRBJ1-2
CASSLEGQFYGYTF
TGTGCCAGCAGTTTAGAGGGACAGTTCTATGGCTACACCTTC
>NA|NA|TRBV7-5|TRBJ2-7
CVRSWACGQGAYEQYF
TGTGTCAGAAGCTGGGCTTGTGGACAGGGGGCCTACGAGCAGTACTTC
>NA|NA|TRBV13|TRBJ2-3
CASSLAGGESTDTQYF
TGTGCCAGCAGCTTAGCGGGGGGCGAAAGCACAGATACGCAGTATTTT
>TRBD1|once|TRBV5-3|TRBJ1-4
CARSLGGQGKKLFF
TGTGCCAGAAGCTTGGGGGGACAGGGAAAAAAACTGTTTTTT
>TRBD1|few|TRBV9|TRBJ2-7
CASSVGEGTGGTYEQYF
TGTGCCAGCAGCGTAGGGGAAGGGACAGGGGGAACCTACGAGCAGTACTTC
>TRBD1|NA|TRBV7-9|TRBJ2-2
CASSHHKTGGSNTGELFF
TGTGCCAGCAGCCACCATAAAACAGGGGGCTCGAACACCGGGGAGCTGTTTTTT
>TRBD2|few|TRBV4-1|TRBJ2-5
CASSLRTSSWETQYF
TGCGCCAGCAGCCTCCGGACTAGCTCGTGGGAGACCCAGTACTTC
>NA|few|TRBV5-1|TRBJ1-2
CASSLVQASAPNYGYTF
TGCGCCAGCAGCTTGGTACAGGCTTCGGCTCCCAACTATGGCTACACCTTC
>NA|NA|TRBV7-2|TRBJ1-5
CASSFRRGVGDSNQPQHF
TGTGCCAGCAGCTTCAGGAGAGGCGTAGGGGATAGCAATCAGCCCCAGCATTTT
>NA|NA|TRBV27|TRBJ2-7
CASSPHLLYEQYF
TGTGCCAGCAGTCCACATCTCCTCTACGAGCAGTACTTC
>TRBD1|NA|TRBV7-9|TRBJ1-5
CASTTGNGNQPQHF
TGTGCCAGTACGACAGGGAATGGCAATCAGCCCCAGCATTTT
>NA|NA|TRBV19|TRBJ2-5
CASSIRDTLSGETQYF
TGTGCCAGTAGTATTCGAGACACTCTAAGTGGGGAGACCCAGTACTTC
>NA|NA|TRBV19|TRBJ1-2
CASSIADRTNYGYTF
TGTGCCAGTAGTATAGCCGACAGGACTAACTATGGCTACACCTTC
>NA|NA|TRBV15|TRBJ1-4
CATSRGRGANEKLFF
TGTGCCACCAGCAGGGGGCGCGGGGCTAATGAAAAACTGTTTTTT
>TRBD1|NA|TRBV5-1|TRBJ1-1
CASSGLTGSRSEAFF
TGCGCCAGCAGCGGACTGACAGGGTCCCGTTCTGAAGCTTTCTTT
>NA|NA|TRBV5-1|TRBJ2-2
CASSQLAGLNTGELFF
TGCGCCAGCAGCCAACTAGCCGGCCTGAACACCGGGGAGCTGTTTTTT
>NA|NA|TRBV6-1|TRBJ1-2
CASSESGSRYGYTF
TGTGCCAGCAGTGAATCAGGGTCTCGGTATGGCTACACCTTC
>TRBD1|NA|TRBV6-5|TRBJ2-7
CASSYGTDVPYEQYF
TGTGCCAGCAGTTACGGGACAGATGTACCCTACGAGCAGTACTTC
>NA|few|TRBV5-1|TRBJ1-1
CASSSTVTNTEAFF
TGCGCCAGCAGCTCGACAGTTACGAACACTGAAGCTTTCTTT
>NA|NA|TRBV7-9|TRBJ1-5
CASSSDSGNQPQHF
TGTGCCAGCAGTAGTGACTCAGGCAATCAGCCCCAGCATTTT
>TRBD1|NA|TRBV5-4|TRBJ1-2
CASSSSRGRDYGYTF
TGTGCCAGCAGCTCAAGCAGGGGGCGCGACTATGGCTACACCTTC
>NA|NA|TRBV3-1/TRBV3-2|TRBJ1-6
CASSHSMAGTYNSPLHF
TGTGCCAGCAGCCATTCAATGGCGGGGACGTATAATTCACCCCTCCACTTT
>NA|NA|TRBV5-1|TRBJ2-3
CASSLGGTDGTQYF
TGCGCCAGCAGCTTGGGAGGGACTGACGGTACGCAGTATTTT
>TRBD1|NA|TRBV7-9|TRBJ2-3
CASSLQGALDTQYF
TGTGCCAGCAGCCTCCAGGGGGCGCTAGATACGCAGTATTTT
>NA|NA|TRBV19|TRBJ1-5
CATGLGGNQPQHF
TGTGCCACAGGGTTAGGGGGCAATCAGCCCCAGCATTTT
>NA|NA|TRBV27|TRBJ1-6
CASSFGRGTSSYNSPLHF
TGTGCCAGCAGTTTTGGCAGGGGTACCTCCTCCTATAATTCACCCCTCCACTTT
>TRBD1|NA|TRBV5-1|TRBJ1-2
CASSPDRGGYTF
TGCGCCAGCAGCCCGGACAGGGGTGGCTACACCTTC
>NA|NA|TRBV5-1|TRBJ1-2
CASSLVPGSNYGYTF
TGCGCCAGCAGCTTGGTCCCGGGATCTAACTATGGCTACACCTTC
>NA|NA|TRBV28|TRBJ2-3
CASSLSGDTQYF
TGTGCCAGCAGCCTGTCGGGGGATACGCAGTATTTT
>TRBD2|NA|TRBV5-1|TRBJ2-1
CASSLSGTRPSYNEQFF
TGCGCCAGCAGCTTGTCCGGGACTAGGCCTTCCTACAATGAGCAGTTCTTC
>NA|NA|TRBV19|TRBJ1-5
CASSPVVLGNQPQHF
TGTGCCAGTAGTCCCGTCGTCCTCGGCAATCAGCCCCAGCATTTT
>NA|NA|TRBV3-1/TRBV3-2|TRBJ1-1
CASSPRGGRFEAFF
TGTGCCAGCAGCCCACGCGGGGGCAGATTTGAAGCTTTCTTT
>TRBD1|NA|TRBV4-2|TRBJ2-1
CASSQERGQGANIGEQFF
TGTGCCAGCAGCCAAGAGAGGGGACAGGGGGCTAATATCGGTGAGCAGTTCTTC
>TRBD2|few|TRBV10-2|TRBJ2-7
CASTGTSGGAPYEQYF
TGCGCCAGCACCGGGACTAGCGGGGGGGCACCTTACGAGCAGTACTTC
>TRBD2|NA|TRBV19|TRBJ2-2
CASSPIVMTSVGELFF
TGTGCCAGTAGTCCAATCGTCATGACTAGCGTCGGGGAGCTGTTTTTT